This T cell receptor (beta chain) was sequenced for a study of T cells in Graves' hyperthyroidism and ophthalmopathy. The TCR beta CDR3 regions underwent amplification using RNA transcripts as the source. HTBI primers were used for first-round RT-PCR of the TCR CDR3. TCRdb recomputed calls from the multiplex PCR reads with MiXCR, one row per CDR3 protein. The sample gives hundreds of thousands of distinct CDR3 sequences, roughly 21% of which show up once; about 45% is in the top ten. As to this clonotype: One end of the junction does not line up with germline, which may come from a read error.

There are 13 residues in the CDR3. Looked up from germline, CDR1 is SEHNR and CDR2 is FQNEAQ (reference sequence). The chain recombines TRBV7-9 with TRBJ2-7; D ambiguous. The TCR was taken from a man aged 40-50 years with Graves' ophthalmopathy. Sequenced: blood. The DNA of the CDR3 is TGTGCCAGCAGCTCTCGGACGGGTTACGAGCGGTACTTC. Translated, it gives CASSSRTGYERYF. Variable domain in full (rest from reference TRBV7-9 and TRBJ2-7): DTGVSQNPRHKITKRGQNVTFRCDPISEHNRLYWYRQTLGQGPEFLTYFQNEAQLEKSRLLSDRFSAERPKGSFSTLEIQRTEQGDSAMYLCASSSRTGYERYFGPGTRLTVT.